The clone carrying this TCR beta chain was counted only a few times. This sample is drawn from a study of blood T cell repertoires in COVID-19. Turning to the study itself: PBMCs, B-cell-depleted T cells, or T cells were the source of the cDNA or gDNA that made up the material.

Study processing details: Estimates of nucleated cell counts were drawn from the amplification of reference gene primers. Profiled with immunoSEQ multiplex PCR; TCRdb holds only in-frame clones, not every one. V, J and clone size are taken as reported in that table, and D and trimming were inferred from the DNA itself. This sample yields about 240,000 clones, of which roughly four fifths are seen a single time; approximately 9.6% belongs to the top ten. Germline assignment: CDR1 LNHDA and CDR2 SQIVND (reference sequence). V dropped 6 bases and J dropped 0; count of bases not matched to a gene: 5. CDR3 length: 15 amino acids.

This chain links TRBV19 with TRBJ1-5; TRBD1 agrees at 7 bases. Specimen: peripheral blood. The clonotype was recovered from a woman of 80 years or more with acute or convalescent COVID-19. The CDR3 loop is CASSQGGYSNQPQHF. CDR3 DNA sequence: TGTGCCAGTAGCCAAGGGGGCTATAGCAATCAGCCCCAGCATTTT.